This TCR beta chain was observed in a study of regulatory T cells in long-lasting Graves disease. Study results and limitations: TRBV28, TRBJ1-2 and TRBJ2-5 emerged as the favored segments in persistent disease.

Indicated time point: persistent/refractory GD, antithyroid drugs over 5 years with positive TRAb. The TCR library was made from RNA that had been extracted from PBMCs in TRIzol. Construction of TCR beta libraries relied on iRepertoire HTBI primers and on Arm-PCR targeting CDR3 regions. In TCRdb, the multiplex PCR reads were re-called with MiXCR into one record per CDR3 protein. The sample holds around 500,000 distinct CDR3 sequences, about a fifth seen once. This clonotype was detected only a few times. Antigen specificity is unknown. This CDR3 region has 14 residues. CDR1 and CDR2 from the germline V gene are SQVTM and ANQGSEA.

Sequenced material: peripheral blood mononuclear cells (PBMCs), taken when the disease was refractory, from a patient treated with antithyroid drugs. The receptor's source is a female donor with Graves disease. V gene TRBV29-1 combines with J gene TRBJ2-7; D is perhaps TRBD1 (6 bases). The CDR3 bases are TGCAGTGAGGGTTTTTTGGGGGCTTCCTACGAGCAGTACTTC. Translation: CSEGFLGASYEQYF.